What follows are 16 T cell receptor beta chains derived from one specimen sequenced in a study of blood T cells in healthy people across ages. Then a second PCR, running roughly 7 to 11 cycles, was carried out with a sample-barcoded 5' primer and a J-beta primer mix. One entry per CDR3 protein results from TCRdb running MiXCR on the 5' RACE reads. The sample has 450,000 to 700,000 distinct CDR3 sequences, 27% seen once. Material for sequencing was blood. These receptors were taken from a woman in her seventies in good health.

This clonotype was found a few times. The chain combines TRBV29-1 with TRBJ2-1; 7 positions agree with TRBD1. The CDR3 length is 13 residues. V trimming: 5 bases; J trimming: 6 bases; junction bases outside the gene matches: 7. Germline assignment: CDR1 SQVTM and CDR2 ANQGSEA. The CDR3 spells CSVNRGTGNEQFF. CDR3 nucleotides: TGCAGCGTTAACAGGGGTACGGGCAATGAGCAGTTCTTC.

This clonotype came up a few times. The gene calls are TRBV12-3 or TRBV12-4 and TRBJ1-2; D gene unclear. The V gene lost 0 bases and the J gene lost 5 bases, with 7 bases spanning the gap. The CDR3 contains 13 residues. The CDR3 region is CASSLALTYGYTF. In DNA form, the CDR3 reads TGTGCCAGCAGTTTAGCCCTCACTTATGGCTACACCTTC.

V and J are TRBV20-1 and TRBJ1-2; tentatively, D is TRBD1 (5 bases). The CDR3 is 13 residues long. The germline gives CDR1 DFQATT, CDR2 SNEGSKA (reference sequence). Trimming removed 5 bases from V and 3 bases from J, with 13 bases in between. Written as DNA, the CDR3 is TGCAGTGCTGTCCGGGACGTACACTATGGCTACACCTTC. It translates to CSAVRDVHYGYTF.

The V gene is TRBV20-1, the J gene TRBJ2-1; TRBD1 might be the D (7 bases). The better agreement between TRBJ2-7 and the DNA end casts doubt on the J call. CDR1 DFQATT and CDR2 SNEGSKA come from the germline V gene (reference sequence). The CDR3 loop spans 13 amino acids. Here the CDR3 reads CSARYSGGGEQYF. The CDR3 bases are TGCAGTGCGCGTTACTCAGGGGGAGGCGAGCAGTACTTC.

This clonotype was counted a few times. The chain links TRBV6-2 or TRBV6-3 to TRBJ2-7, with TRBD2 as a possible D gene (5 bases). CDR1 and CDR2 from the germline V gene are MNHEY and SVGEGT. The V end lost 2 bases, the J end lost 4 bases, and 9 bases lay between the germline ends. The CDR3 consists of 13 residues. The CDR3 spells CASSYVRGYEQYF. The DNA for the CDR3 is TGTGCCAGCAGTTACGTACGGGGTTACGAGCAGTACTTC.

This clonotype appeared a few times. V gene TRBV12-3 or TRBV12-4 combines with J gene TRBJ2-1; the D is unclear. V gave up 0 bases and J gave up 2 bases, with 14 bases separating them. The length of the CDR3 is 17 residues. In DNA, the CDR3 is TGTGCCAGCAGTTTAGCGCTGGGGTCCGATACCTACAATGAGCAGTTCTTC. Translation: CASSLALGSDTYNEQFF.

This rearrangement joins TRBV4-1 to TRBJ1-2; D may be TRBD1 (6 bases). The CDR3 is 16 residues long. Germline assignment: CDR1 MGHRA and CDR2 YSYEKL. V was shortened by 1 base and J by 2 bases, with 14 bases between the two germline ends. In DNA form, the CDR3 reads TGCGCCAGCAGCCAAGGTCCCAGGGACACAAACTATGGCTACACCTTC. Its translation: CASSQGPRDTNYGYTF.

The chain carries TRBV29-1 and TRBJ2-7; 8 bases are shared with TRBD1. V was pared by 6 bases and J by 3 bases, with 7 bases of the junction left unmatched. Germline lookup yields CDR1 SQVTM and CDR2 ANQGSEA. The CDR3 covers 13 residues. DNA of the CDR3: TGCAGCGTCTCAGGGGGCAGCCGCTACGAGCAGTACTTC. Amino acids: CSVSGGSRYEQYF.

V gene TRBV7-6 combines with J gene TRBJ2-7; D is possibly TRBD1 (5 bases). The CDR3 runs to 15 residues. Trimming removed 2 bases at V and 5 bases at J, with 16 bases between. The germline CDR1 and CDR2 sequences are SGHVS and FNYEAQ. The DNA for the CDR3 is TGTGCCAGCAGCTTAAACCCCGTCCAGGGTCACGAGCAGTACTTC. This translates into CASSLNPVQGHEQYF.

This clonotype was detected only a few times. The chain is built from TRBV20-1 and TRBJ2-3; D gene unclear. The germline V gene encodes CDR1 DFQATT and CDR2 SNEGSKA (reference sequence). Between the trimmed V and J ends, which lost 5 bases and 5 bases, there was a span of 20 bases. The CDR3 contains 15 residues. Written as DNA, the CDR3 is TGCAGTGCTGCGGACCCCATTCTCGGTTTAGATACGCAGTATTTT. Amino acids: CSAADPILGLDTQYF.

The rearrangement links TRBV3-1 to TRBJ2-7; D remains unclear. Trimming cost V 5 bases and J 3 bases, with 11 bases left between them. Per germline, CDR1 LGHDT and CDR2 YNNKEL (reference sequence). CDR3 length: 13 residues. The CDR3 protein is CASSTRHGYEQYF. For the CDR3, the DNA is TGTGCCAGCAGCACGCGACACGGCTACGAGCAGTACTTC.

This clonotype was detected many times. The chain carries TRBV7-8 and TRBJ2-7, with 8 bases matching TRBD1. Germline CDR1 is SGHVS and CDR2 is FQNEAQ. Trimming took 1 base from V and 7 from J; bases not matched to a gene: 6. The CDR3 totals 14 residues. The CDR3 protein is CASSLDFWTGEQYF. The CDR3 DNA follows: TGTGCCAGCAGCTTAGATTTCTGGACAGGGGAGCAGTACTTC.

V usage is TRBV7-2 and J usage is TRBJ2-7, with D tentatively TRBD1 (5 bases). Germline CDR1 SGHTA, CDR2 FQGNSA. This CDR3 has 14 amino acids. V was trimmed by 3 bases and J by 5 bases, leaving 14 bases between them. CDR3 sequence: CASSLDTSFHEQYF. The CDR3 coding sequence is TGTGCCAGCAGCTTGGACACGTCCTTCCACGAGCAGTACTTC.

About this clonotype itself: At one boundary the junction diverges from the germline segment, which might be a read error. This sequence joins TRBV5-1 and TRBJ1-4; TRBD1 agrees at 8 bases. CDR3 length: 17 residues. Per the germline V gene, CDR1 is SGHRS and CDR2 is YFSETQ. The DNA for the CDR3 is TGCGCCAGCAGCTTGGGACAGGGGATCGCAACTAATGGAAAACTGTTTTTT. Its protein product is CASSLGQGIATNGKLFF.

CDR3 amino acids: CAISESQGEYGYTF. The CDR3 DNA follows: TGTGCCATCAGTGAGTCACAGGGGGAATATGGCTACACCTTC. The V and J genes are TRBV10-3 and TRBJ1-2, with 8 bases aligning to TRBD1. This CDR3 is built from 14 residues. From germline, CDR1 is ENHRY and CDR2 SYGVKD. Trimming took 0 bases from V and 5 from J; bases not matched to a gene: 2.

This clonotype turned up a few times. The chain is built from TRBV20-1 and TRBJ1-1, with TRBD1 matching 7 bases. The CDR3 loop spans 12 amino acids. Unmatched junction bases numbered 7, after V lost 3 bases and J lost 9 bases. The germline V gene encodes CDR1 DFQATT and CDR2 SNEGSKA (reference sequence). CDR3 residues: CSASRGRGKAFF. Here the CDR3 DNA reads TGCAGTGCTAGCAGGGGCAGGGGGAAAGCTTTCTTT.